This is a list of T cell receptor beta chains from one sample in a study of cytomegalovirus exposure and HLA in healthy donors. Here immunoSEQ multiplex PCR was the method, and the copy in TCRdb shows in-frame clones only, minus some. The sample has about 110,000 clones; about four fifths are singletons. What was sequenced was PBMCs. The origin of the receptors is a young man in good health and CMV-seropositive. The CDR3 runs from the conserved cysteine through the conserved F or W. Each record gives: V gene, D gene, clone size, J gene, CDR3 protein, CDR3 DNA. The D gene is left open where the match is weak. Clone size is shown for a subset of rows, as once, few, many or a class of expanded clone.

V gene: TRBV7-7; D gene: -; clone size: -; J gene: TRBJ1-2; CDR3 protein: CASSFKKQGDYTF; CDR3 DNA: TGTGCCAGCAGCTTTAAGAAGCAGGGCGACTACACCTTC
V gene: TRBV6-6; D gene: TRBD1; clone size: -; J gene: TRBJ1-1; CDR3 protein: CASNDREDTEAFF; CDR3 DNA: TGTGCCAGCAACGACAGGGAGGACACTGAAGCTTTCTTT
V gene: TRBV9; D gene: -; clone size: few; J gene: TRBJ1-2; CDR3 protein: CASSDQGSYGYTF; CDR3 DNA: TGTGCCAGCAGCGACCAGGGGAGCTATGGCTACACCTTC
V gene: TRBV27; D gene: -; clone size: -; J gene: TRBJ2-7; CDR3 protein: CASSLSRGRGYEQYF; CDR3 DNA: TGTGCCAGCAGTTTATCCCGAGGGAGAGGCTACGAGCAGTACTTC
V gene: TRBV7-2; D gene: -; clone size: -; J gene: TRBJ1-1; CDR3 protein: CASSLNLMVVTEAFF; CDR3 DNA: TGTGCCAGCAGCCTAAACCTAATGGTGGTGACTGAAGCTTTCTTT
V gene: TRBV27; D gene: TRBD1; clone size: -; J gene: TRBJ1-5; CDR3 protein: CASSTGQGTFQPQHF; CDR3 DNA: TGTGCCAGCAGCACCGGACAGGGCACCTTCCAGCCCCAGCATTTT
V gene: TRBV2; D gene: TRBD2; clone size: -; J gene: TRBJ2-1; CDR3 protein: CASSLTSGGEQFF; CDR3 DNA: TGTGCCAGCAGCTTGACTAGCGGGGGTGAGCAGTTCTTC
V gene: TRBV30; D gene: TRBD1; clone size: -; J gene: TRBJ1-4; CDR3 protein: CAWTPGQAKLFF; CDR3 DNA: TGTGCCTGGACTCCGGGACAGGCCAAACTGTTTTTT
V gene: TRBV5-4; D gene: TRBD2; clone size: -; J gene: TRBJ2-1; CDR3 protein: CASSLRALAGGLEQFF; CDR3 DNA: TGTGCCAGCAGCTTGAGGGCCCTAGCGGGGGGGCTTGAGCAGTTCTTC
V gene: TRBV4-3; D gene: -; clone size: few; J gene: TRBJ2-5; CDR3 protein: CASSQTGGEETQYF; CDR3 DNA: TGCGCCAGCAGCCAAACTGGCGGGGAAGAGACCCAGTACTTC
V gene: TRBV4-3; D gene: -; clone size: few; J gene: TRBJ1-5; CDR3 protein: CASSQEVIRDSNQPQHF; CDR3 DNA: TGCGCCAGCAGCCAAGAGGTAATCCGGGATAGCAATCAGCCCCAGCATTTT
V gene: TRBV5-6; D gene: TRBD1; clone size: -; J gene: TRBJ1-1; CDR3 protein: CASSTRQGNTEAFF; CDR3 DNA: TGTGCCAGCAGCACCCGACAGGGGAACACTGAAGCTTTCTTT
V gene: TRBV7-6; D gene: -; clone size: -; J gene: TRBJ2-5; CDR3 protein: CASSLEPLVATQYF; CDR3 DNA: TGTGCCAGCAGCTTAGAACCGTTGGTGGCGACCCAGTACTTC
V gene: TRBV11-3; D gene: TRBD1; clone size: -; J gene: TRBJ2-6; CDR3 protein: CASSWGTATGANVLTF; CDR3 DNA: TGTGCCAGCAGCTGGGGGACAGCTACTGGGGCCAACGTCCTGACTTTC
V gene: TRBV2; D gene: TRBD1; clone size: -; J gene: TRBJ1-6; CDR3 protein: CASRGDRGSSYNSPLHF; CDR3 DNA: TGTGCCAGCAGGGGCGACAGGGGGAGCTCCTATAATTCACCCCTCCACTTT
V gene: TRBV5-1; D gene: -; clone size: -; J gene: TRBJ1-5; CDR3 protein: CASSRSPEQPQHF; CDR3 DNA: TGCGCCAGCAGCCGGAGTCCGGAACAGCCCCAGCATTTT
V gene: TRBV2; D gene: TRBD1; clone size: few; J gene: TRBJ1-1; CDR3 protein: CARGDRNTEAFF; CDR3 DNA: TGTGCCAGGGGGGACAGGAACACTGAAGCTTTCTTT
V gene: TRBV28; D gene: -; clone size: -; J gene: TRBJ2-4; CDR3 protein: CASSLGGKDIQYF; CDR3 DNA: TGTGCCAGCAGCCTGGGGGGTAAGGACATTCAGTACTTC
V gene: TRBV7-2; D gene: TRBD1; clone size: -; J gene: TRBJ2-5; CDR3 protein: CASSAGQAQETQYF; CDR3 DNA: TGTGCCAGCAGCGCAGGACAGGCCCAAGAGACCCAGTACTTC
V gene: TRBV2; D gene: -; clone size: once; J gene: TRBJ1-2; CDR3 protein: CASKRDNNYGYTF; CDR3 DNA: TGTGCCAGTAAGCGGGACAACAACTATGGCTACACCTTC
V gene: TRBV4-2; D gene: TRBD1; clone size: -; J gene: TRBJ2-7; CDR3 protein: CASSQPGQVTSYEQYF; CDR3 DNA: TGTGCCAGCAGCCAACCGGGACAGGTGACCTCCTACGAGCAGTACTTC
V gene: TRBV5-1; D gene: TRBD2; clone size: -; J gene: TRBJ2-3; CDR3 protein: CASSLTGGAGDTQYF; CDR3 DNA: TGCGCCAGCAGCTTGACCGGGGGGGCTGGAGATACGCAGTATTTT
V gene: TRBV7-9; D gene: -; clone size: -; J gene: TRBJ2-7; CDR3 protein: CASSLRGHPGDEQYF; CDR3 DNA: TGTGCCAGCAGCTTACGAGGACATCCGGGCGACGAGCAGTACTTC
V gene: TRBV14; D gene: TRBD1; clone size: -; J gene: TRBJ1-2; CDR3 protein: CASSQHQGQGADGYTF; CDR3 DNA: TGTGCCAGCAGCCAACATCAAGGACAGGGGGCGGATGGCTACACCTTC
V gene: TRBV9; D gene: -; clone size: -; J gene: TRBJ2-7; CDR3 protein: CASSVGSGHSYEQYF; CDR3 DNA: TGTGCCAGCAGCGTAGGGTCGGGACACTCCTACGAGCAGTACTTC
V gene: TRBV9; D gene: -; clone size: -; J gene: TRBJ2-7; CDR3 protein: CASSPNADSTYEQYF; CDR3 DNA: TGTGCCAGCAGCCCGAATGCGGACTCGACCTACGAGCAGTACTTC
V gene: TRBV9; D gene: -; clone size: -; J gene: TRBJ2-2; CDR3 protein: CASSVAGPSGSTGELFF; CDR3 DNA: TGTGCCAGCAGCGTAGCTGGTCCCAGTGGGAGCACCGGGGAGCTGTTTTTT
V gene: TRBV4-1; D gene: -; clone size: -; J gene: TRBJ2-7; CDR3 protein: CASSQDNENYEQYF; CDR3 DNA: TGCGCCAGCAGCCAAGATAACGAGAACTACGAGCAGTACTTC
V gene: TRBV7-8; D gene: TRBD1; clone size: -; J gene: TRBJ1-2; CDR3 protein: CASSDREANYGYTF; CDR3 DNA: TGTGCCAGCAGCGACAGGGAGGCTAACTATGGCTACACCTTC
V gene: TRBV7-8; D gene: -; clone size: -; J gene: TRBJ1-1; CDR3 protein: CASSWGGTEAFF; CDR3 DNA: TGTGCCAGCAGCTGGGGGGGCACTGAAGCTTTCTTT
V gene: TRBV6-5; D gene: -; clone size: few; J gene: TRBJ1-1; CDR3 protein: CASSAGVRTEAFF; CDR3 DNA: TGTGCCAGCAGTGCAGGGGTACGCACTGAAGCTTTCTTT
V gene: TRBV6-6; D gene: TRBD2; clone size: few; J gene: TRBJ2-3; CDR3 protein: CASSTLAGGPFHTQYF; CDR3 DNA: TGTGCCAGCAGCACTCTAGCGGGGGGGCCTTTCCATACGCAGTATTTT
V gene: TRBV7-2; D gene: -; clone size: few; J gene: TRBJ1-5; CDR3 protein: CASSLVGGGGNQPQHF; CDR3 DNA: TGTGCCAGCAGCTTAGTCGGGGGAGGAGGCAATCAGCCCCAGCATTTT
V gene: TRBV19; D gene: -; clone size: few; J gene: TRBJ2-2; CDR3 protein: CASSISGSGELFF; CDR3 DNA: TGTGCCAGTAGTATTTCGGGGTCCGGGGAGCTGTTTTTT
V gene: TRBV5-8; D gene: -; clone size: -; J gene: TRBJ2-1; CDR3 protein: CASSLRRQHNNEQFF; CDR3 DNA: TGTGCCAGCAGCTTGCGTCGACAGCACAACAATGAGCAGTTCTTC
V gene: TRBV7-2; D gene: -; clone size: -; J gene: TRBJ1-6; CDR3 protein: CASSFAENSPLHF; CDR3 DNA: TGTGCCAGCAGCTTTGCGGAAAATTCACCCCTCCACTTT
V gene: TRBV11-2; D gene: TRBD1; clone size: -; J gene: TRBJ1-1; CDR3 protein: CASSLGQGWDTEAFF; CDR3 DNA: TGTGCCAGCAGCTTGGGACAGGGGTGGGACACTGAAGCTTTCTTT